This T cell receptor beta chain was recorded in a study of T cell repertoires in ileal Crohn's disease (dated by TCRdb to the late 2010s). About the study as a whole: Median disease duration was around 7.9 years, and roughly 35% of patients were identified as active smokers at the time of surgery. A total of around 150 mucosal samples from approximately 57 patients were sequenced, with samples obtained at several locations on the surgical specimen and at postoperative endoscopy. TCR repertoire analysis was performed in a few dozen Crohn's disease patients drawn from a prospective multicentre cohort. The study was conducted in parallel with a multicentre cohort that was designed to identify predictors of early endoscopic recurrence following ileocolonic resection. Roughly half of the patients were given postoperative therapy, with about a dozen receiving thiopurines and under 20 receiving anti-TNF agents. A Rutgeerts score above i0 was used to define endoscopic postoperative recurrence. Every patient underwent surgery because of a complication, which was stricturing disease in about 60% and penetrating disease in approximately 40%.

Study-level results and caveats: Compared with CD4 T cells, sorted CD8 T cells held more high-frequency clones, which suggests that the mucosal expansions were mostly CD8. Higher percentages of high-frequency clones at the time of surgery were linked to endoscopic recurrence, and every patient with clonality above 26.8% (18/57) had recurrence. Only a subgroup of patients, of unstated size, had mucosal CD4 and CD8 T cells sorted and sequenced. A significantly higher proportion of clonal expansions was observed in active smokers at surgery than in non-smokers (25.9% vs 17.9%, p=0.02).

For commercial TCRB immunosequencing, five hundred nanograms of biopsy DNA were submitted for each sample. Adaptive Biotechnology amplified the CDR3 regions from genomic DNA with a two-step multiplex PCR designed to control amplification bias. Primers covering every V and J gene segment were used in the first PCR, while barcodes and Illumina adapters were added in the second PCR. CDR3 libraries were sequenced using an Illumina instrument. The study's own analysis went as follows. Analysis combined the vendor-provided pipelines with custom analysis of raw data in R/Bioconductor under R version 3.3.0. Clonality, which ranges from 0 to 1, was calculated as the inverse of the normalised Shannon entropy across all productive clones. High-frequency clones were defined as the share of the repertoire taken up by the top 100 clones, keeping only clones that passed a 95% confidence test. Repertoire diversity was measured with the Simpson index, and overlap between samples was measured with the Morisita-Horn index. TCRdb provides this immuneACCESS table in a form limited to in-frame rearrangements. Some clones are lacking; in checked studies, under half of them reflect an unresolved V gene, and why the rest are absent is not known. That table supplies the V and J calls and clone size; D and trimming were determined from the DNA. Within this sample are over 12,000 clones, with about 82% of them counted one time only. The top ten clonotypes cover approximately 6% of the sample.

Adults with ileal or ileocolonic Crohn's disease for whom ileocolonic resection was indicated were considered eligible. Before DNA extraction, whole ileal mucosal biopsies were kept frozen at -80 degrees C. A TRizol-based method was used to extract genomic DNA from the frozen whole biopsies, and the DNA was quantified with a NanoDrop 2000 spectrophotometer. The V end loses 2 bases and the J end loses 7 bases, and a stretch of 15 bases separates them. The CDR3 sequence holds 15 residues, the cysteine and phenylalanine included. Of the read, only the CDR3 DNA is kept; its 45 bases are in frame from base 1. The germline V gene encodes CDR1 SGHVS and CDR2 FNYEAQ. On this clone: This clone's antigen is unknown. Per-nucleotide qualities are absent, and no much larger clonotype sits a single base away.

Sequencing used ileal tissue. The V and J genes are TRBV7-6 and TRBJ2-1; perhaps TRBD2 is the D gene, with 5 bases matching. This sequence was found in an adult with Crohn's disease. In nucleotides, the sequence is TGTGCCAGCAGCTTAAAGGGAGCGTTAGTGAATGAGCAGTTCTTC. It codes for CASSLKGALVNEQFF.